A single sample gave rise to the 15 T cell receptor beta chains below, sequenced in a study of cytomegalovirus exposure and HLA in healthy donors. The study ran its PCR with 60 Vbeta and 13 Jbeta primers. The data were produced by immunoSEQ multiplex PCR, yet TCRdb's version contains in-frame clones alone and is incomplete. The table shows about 180,000 clones, with around 80% occurring only once. The sample was PBMCs. These receptors all stem from a middle-aged man in good health and CMV-seronegative.

The sample holds a few counts of this clone. The chain uses TRBV11-2 and TRBJ2-1; 7 bases map to TRBD2. Unmatched junction bases numbered 11, after V lost 5 bases and J lost 7 bases. The germline gives CDR1 SGHAT, CDR2 FQNNGV. The CDR3 loop spans 15 amino acids. The CDR3 DNA sequence: TGTGCCAGCAGCCACGGCGGACTAGAAATGAATGAGCAGTTCTTC. This gives the protein CASSHGGLEMNEQFF.

V gene TRBV6-1 combines with J gene TRBJ2-7; TRBD1 agrees at 8 bases. CDR3 size: 16 residues. Germline V gene lookup returns CDR1 MNHNS and CDR2 SASEGT. V shed 1 base, J shed 2 bases, and the junction held 7 bases outside the gene matches. The CDR3 loop is CASSEVSQGAPYEQYF. The CDR3 coding sequence is TGTGCCAGCAGTGAAGTGTCGCAGGGGGCCCCCTACGAGCAGTACTTC.

The chain combines TRBV5-1 with TRBJ1-6, with 7 positions matching TRBD1. V trimming: 5 bases; J trimming: 8 bases; junction bases outside the gene matches: 7. The CDR3 has 14 residues. Germline V gives CDR1 SGHRS, CDR2 YFSETQ. CDR3 nucleotides: TGCGCCAGCAGAATCACAGGGGTGGATTCACCCCTCCACTTT. It translates to CASRITGVDSPLHF.

The rearrangement links TRBV28 to TRBJ2-5, with D perhaps matching TRBD1 (5 bases). Germline-derived CDR1 and CDR2 are MDHEN and SYDVKM. Trimming cost V 3 bases and J 3 bases, with 11 bases left between them. This CDR3 comprises 14 residues. The CDR3 sequence is CASSLSGLEETQYF. CDR3 DNA sequence: TGTGCCAGCAGTTTGTCAGGGTTAGAAGAGACCCAGTACTTC. Full variable domain (remainder filled in from reference TRBV28 and TRBJ2-5): DVKVTQSSRYLVKRTGEKVFLECVQDMDHENMFWYRQDPGLGLRLIYFSYDVKMKEKGDIPEGYSVSREKKERFSLILESASTNQTSMYLCASSLSGLEETQYFGPGTRLLVL.

This chain joins TRBV28 and TRBJ2-6, with a possible D match to TRBD2 (5 bases). Germline V gene sequence: CDR1 MDHEN, CDR2 SYDVKM. Trimming took 6 bases from V and 2 from J, leaving 8 bases between them. The CDR3 is 14 residues long. This CDR3 is CASRIGTGANVLTF. The CDR3 DNA follows: TGTGCCAGCAGGATCGGGACTGGGGCCAACGTCCTGACTTTC.

This chain uses TRBV11-2 with TRBJ1-2; D may be TRBD1 (5 bases). The V end lost 5 bases, the J end lost 2 bases, and 9 bases lay between the germline ends. Germline V gene data show CDR1 as SGHAT and CDR2 as FQNNGV. This CDR3 is 13 amino acids long. CDR3 nucleotides: TGTGCCAGCAGCCCAAGGGGCAACTATGGCTACACCTTC. Its protein product is CASSPRGNYGYTF.

V is TRBV9 and J is TRBJ1-2; 7 positions agree with TRBD1. The CDR3 consists of 18 residues. Germline CDR1 is SGDLS and CDR2 is YYNGEE. V lost 4 bases, J lost 6 bases, and 21 bases stayed unmatched. This chain's CDR3 is CASSLRDSMSKIPNGYTF. The DNA of the CDR3 is TGTGCCAGCAGCCTCCGGGACAGTATGAGTAAAATTCCTAATGGCTACACCTTC.

V usage is TRBV5-5 and J usage is TRBJ1-3, with D unclear. CDR1 is SGHKS and CDR2 is YYEKEE in the germline V gene (reference sequence). V was shortened by 0 bases and J by 12 bases, with 7 bases between the two germline ends. This CDR3 has 11 residues. CDR3 DNA: TGTGCCAGCAGCTTGGACGGTCACATATATTTT. This translates into CASSLDGHIYF.

The genes are TRBV28 and TRBJ2-7; 15 bases match TRBD2. The V and J ends lost 6 bases and 4 bases, in that order; junction bases with no gene match: 7. Germline V CDR1 and CDR2: MDHEN, SYDVKM. This CDR3 comprises 16 residues. Here the CDR3 DNA reads TGTGCCAGCAGGGGGGGGACTAGCGGGAGGCCATACGAGCAGTACTTC. This encodes CASRGGTSGRPYEQYF.

This clone was seen only once. The gene calls are TRBV27 and TRBJ1-5; TRBD1 matches 7 bases. CDR3 length: 15 residues. Germline V gene data show CDR1 as MNHEY and CDR2 as SMNVEV (reference sequence). J gave up 4 bases and V 6 bases, and 9 bases lay outside the gene matches. The chain's CDR3 is CASSTGTDRNQPQHF. For the CDR3, the DNA is TGTGCCAGCAGCACAGGGACAGATAGAAATCAGCCCCAGCATTTT.

This clone has just one count. The rearrangement uses TRBV7-9 and TRBJ1-1; D not certain. This CDR3 has 12 residues. The germline V gene has CDR1 SEHNR and CDR2 FQNEAQ (reference sequence). The germline V and J ends were trimmed by 5 bases and 11 bases, with 15 bases remaining between them. CDR3 DNA: TGTGCCAGCAGCCCTTCCTCAGGATGGGCTTTCTTT. Protein sequence: CASSPSSGWAFF.

The chain has TRBV5-6 and TRBJ2-5, with TRBD1 matching 8 bases. Germline CDR1 and CDR2: SGHDT and YYEEEE. The CDR3 runs to 15 residues. The junction had 8 bases not matched to a gene; V was cut back by 2 bases and J by 5 bases. The CDR3 protein is CASSLFQGARETQYF. CDR3 DNA: TGTGCCAGCAGCTTATTTCAGGGGGCACGGGAGACCCAGTACTTC. The full variable domain, with the rest looked up from reference TRBV5-6 and TRBJ2-5, is DAGVTQSPTHLIKTRGQQVTLRCSPKSGHDTVSWYQQALGQGPQFIFQYYEEEERQRGNFPDRFSGHQFPNYSSELNVNALLLGDSALYLCASSLFQGARETQYFGPGTRLLVL.

The chain is built from TRBV5-6 and TRBJ1-6; D gene ambiguous. Per the germline V gene, CDR1 is SGHDT and CDR2 is YYEEEE. The CDR3 is 17 amino acids. V was clipped by 3 bases and J by 7 bases, with 20 bases between them. The CDR3 DNA reads TGTGCCAGCAGCTCGGAAGCAACCTCTGGCAGGAATTCACCCCTCCACTTT. Protein product: CASSSEATSGRNSPLHF.

The chain carries TRBV18 and TRBJ1-2; 7 bases match TRBD1. V lost 6 bases and J lost 11; bases outside the gene matches: 12. Germline CDR1 KGHSH, CDR2 LQKENI. The CDR3 extends over 13 amino acids. The CDR3, as DNA: TGTGCCAGCTCGTCTGAACAGGGGAGAGGGTACACCTTC. This codes for CASSSEQGRGYTF.

V and J are TRBV2 and TRBJ1-4, with 7 bases aligning to TRBD1. The CDR3 runs 12 residues. The J segment lost 6 bases and the V segment lost 7 bases, leaving 2 bases of the junction unmatched. Looked up from germline, CDR1 is SNHLY and CDR2 is FYNNEI. The CDR3: CASTGGHEKLFF. CDR3 DNA: TGTGCCAGCACAGGGGGTCATGAAAAACTGTTTTTT.